This T cell receptor beta chain is from a study of Ad26.COV2.S vaccination and SARS-CoV-2 variants. Study information: Donor was assigned to the Ad26.COV2.S arm of trial COV1001.

Broader study findings: Measures of TCR breadth and depth may have fallen short of total T cell responses. People who got the vaccine or the placebo had similar non-spike TCR breadth.

Assay: immunoSEQ multiplex PCR; the TCRdb copy retains only in-frame clones and omits some. The sample consists of more than 250,000 clones, 70% to 90% of them appearing once. Documented treatment: around 19 received Ad26.COV2.S at low or high dose, single or two shots; five or six received placebo; per-sample allocation not given. Sampling happened 63 days after the first vaccine or placebo injection. An adult aged 18-55 years in Boston served as the donor. Turning to this clone: Its antigen is not known.

Sequences were derived from peripheral blood, sampled in a trial of Ad26.COV2.S vaccine versus placebo. This clonotype was sampled from a person between 18 and 65 years old who received the Ad26.COV2.S COVID-19 vaccine or a placebo.

For the CDR3, the DNA is TGTGCCAGCAGCTTTACCAATGATCCGGGACTAGCTCGAGACGAGCAGTACTTC. Protein: CASSFTNDPGLARDEQYF. The chain is built from TRBV11-2 and TRBJ2-7, with 9 bases matching TRBD2. The germline gives CDR1 SGHAT, CDR2 FQNNGV. CDR3 length: 18 residues. V shed 3 bases, J shed 5 bases, and the junction held 17 bases outside the gene matches.